This T cell receptor beta chain was sequenced in a study of response to subunit inactivated influenza vaccine (dated by TCRdb to the late 2010s). A note on the overall study: To follow how T cells responded to a trivalent subunit inactivated influenza vaccine, the researchers relied on deep quantitative profiling of the T cell receptor repertoire. General conclusions and limits of the study: The authors suggested that each seasonal influenza vaccination may recruit only a limited number of new T cells.

Including cysteine and phenylalanine, the CDR3 has 15 amino acids. Solely the CDR3 DNA is kept, with 45 bases framed from the first base. V drops 1 base and J drops 5 bases, leaving 14 bases in between. CDR1 MNHEY and CDR2 SVGAGI were looked up in the germline V gene. Note on this clonotype: The target of this receptor is not known. No clone much larger than this one lies a single base away; base qualities are absent.

The library was obtained by RT-PCR. The run used an Illumina HiSeq 2500. The public reads were reanalyzed by TCRdb: fastp trimming at Q25, MiXCR alignment, in-frame beta chains only. Rows matching on CDR3 protein sequence are summarized as one entry with the most common DNA and genes. The sample table lists roughly 630,000 distinct CDR3 sequences, about 14% of them with a count of one. 6.5% to 8% of the sample goes to the ten largest clones. This TCR derives from a man aged 45 to 65 who received an inactivated influenza vaccine. Donor details come from another sample of the same person, matched by shared clones. Recombination connected TRBV6-5 to TRBJ1-1, with the D segment identity uncertain. This specimen consisted of PBMCs from blood, obtained approximately 15 days before vaccination. CDR3 region: CASSYLGGPRTEAFF. The bases read TGTGCCAGCAGTTACTTGGGCGGACCGAGGACTGAAGCTTTCTTT.